The entry below gives a single T cell receptor (beta chain) sequence along with its context. No antigen is known for it. Extraction and reverse transcription of RNA yielded cDNA as the sequencing template. Sequencing was performed with immunoSEQ multiplex PCR; in TCRdb, only in-frame clones are kept and a portion is missing. This sample has some 180,000 clones, with around 63% found just once. The entry originates in a study of CD8+ T cells in alopecia areata. For the study at large: Those treated were given oral tofacitinib at 5 to 10 mg twice daily. Study-level results: Normal scalp had lower clonality than lesional scalp, with alopecia totalis/universalis lesions showing this most strongly. TCR sharing was clearer in mice than between patients, perhaps partly owing to patient HLA diversity.

Sorting of CD4+ and CD8+ T cells was performed on PBMCs. This receptor was obtained from a human donor with alopecia areata. The material sequenced was CD4+ T cells sorted from blood, taken at week 0.

The CDR3 DNA reads TGCGCCAGCAGCCAGGACGGACAGGGTGTCGGCTACACCTTC. This encodes CASSQDGQGVGYTF. The rearrangement uses TRBV4-3 and TRBJ1-2, with TRBD1 matching 8 bases. The CDR3 extends over 14 amino acids. The V gene end was trimmed by 3 bases and the J gene end by 8 bases; junction bases not matched to a gene: 8. CDR1 is LGHNA and CDR2 is YSLEER in the germline V gene.